This T cell receptor beta chain derives from a study of technical replicates of blood from several donors. The CDR3 loop spans 14 amino acids. V gave up 5 bases and J gave up 5 bases, with 15 bases separating them. Per the germline V gene, CDR1 is SGHTA and CDR2 is FQGNSA. Assay: immunoSEQ multiplex PCR; the TCRdb copy retains only in-frame clones and omits some. The sample has under 85,000 clones, about nine tenths seen once. V usage is TRBV7-2 and J usage is TRBJ1-2, with D possibly TRBD1 on 6 matching bases. The receptor was derived from a human donor in good health. The specimen sequenced was T cells isolated from PBMCs. CDR3 residues: CASSQTGQSYGYTF. DNA for the CDR3: TGTGCCAGCAGCCAAACGGGACAATCTTATGGCTACACCTTC.